This entry concerns a single T cell receptor beta chain. It lacks a known antigen. Coverage ceases 3 residues before the CDR3 finishes, and the germline J gene fills in the end. Every participant had a single incident cervical HPV16 infection, and prevalent HPV16 infections were excluded. Cervical HPV DNA was detected by MY09/MY11 PCR and genotyped by dot-blot hybridization. Under 17 mL of heparinized blood was centrifuged, after which the buffy coat was aliquoted, frozen at -30 degrees C, and then stored at -80 degrees C. QIAGEN kits were used to extract genomic DNA from buffy coat specimens. V trim: 5 bases; J trim: 9 bases; unmatched bases: 10. Including cysteine and phenylalanine, the CDR3 has 15 amino acids. The DNA shown is the part of the CDR3 that was read: 36 bases, in frame from base 1. This record comes from a study of T cells in women clearing cervical HPV infection (dated by TCRdb to the late 2010s). Regarding the research as a whole: The cases were approximately 25 women with histologically confirmed HPV16-related CIN3 or worse, and 2 of these cases were invasive cancers. Blood from cases was collected at the visit at which the lesion was first identified, whereas blood from controls was collected once infection was no longer detected. In the parent cohort, 10,000 to 11,000 women aged 18 or older were enrolled in Guanacaste, Costa Rica, during about 1993 to 1995 and then followed for under nine years. Five blinded duplicates per group were added as quality controls, so that roughly 60 samples were obtained: some 50 participants and around 10 replicates. Nested within Costa Rica's Guanacaste HPV Natural History Study, an exploratory proof-of-principle case-control study compared TCR repertoires across cervical HPV16 outcomes. The 25 or so controls were women who cleared a single incident HPV16 infection within 12 months without developing precancer or cancer. Cases had a median age of about 34 years and controls had a median age of about 41, with no significant differences in baseline characteristics. Since only a few of the women had HLA typing available, the possibility that HLA type was acting as a confounder could not be ruled out. For cases, the median interval between lesion detection and blood sampling was about 160 days, with an interquartile range of roughly 90 to 200 days. Cases and controls were matched on age within five years and on year of sample collection. What the research found in general, with its limitations: Because of the cross-sectional design, the study could not determine whether the associations came before infection or resulted from infection, and neither effector/memory subsets nor HPV-specific T cells were isolated. Random forest classifiers combining richness and V gene abundances distinguished cases from controls with an estimated AUC of roughly 0.8. Because the number of T cells in each sample was unknown, differences in richness could reflect differing T-cell content rather than repertoire biology. TRBV6-7 relative abundance was lower in cases than in controls (around 0.11% versus 0.15%; Bonferroni P = 0.0008). TCR repertoire richness was significantly higher in CIN3+ cases than in controls across sequencing depths, while evenness did not differ.

The immunoSEQ assay used multiplex PCR to amplify TCR beta CDR3 regions from an average of approximately 1,300 ng of genomic DNA per sample. The assay corrected primer bias using a complete synthetic TCR repertoire to establish an amplification baseline. The amplicons were sequenced on the Illumina platform. Concerning the study's data processing: Sequence errors were corrected by clustering with frequency ratios and a modified nearest-neighbor algorithm, and the sequences were then analyzed in the immunoSEQ Analyzer using IMGT gene definitions. At each rarefaction depth, TCR richness and evenness were averaged over 20 rarefaction repeats, and samples with fewer sequences than the depth were excluded. V, D and J gene relative abundances were compared between groups with Wilcoxon rank sum tests, applying FDR correction. Blinded duplicates gave an intraclass correlation of more than 90% for TCR richness and an average of about 74% across under 75 gene segments. TCRdb retrieved this table from immuneACCESS and kept in-frame rearrangements only. Not all clones are present; in checked studies, unresolved V genes account for under half, and no reason is known for the remainder. For V, J and clone size, that table is used; D and trimming come from the DNA. The sample table gives approximately 31,000 clones. The top ten hold roughly 4.2% of the sample.

The sample taken for sequencing was blood buffy coat. The TCR was taken from a woman between 18 and 69 years old with a cervical HPV16 infection that either progressed to CIN3+ or cleared (not recorded which). This chain is built from TRBV12-3 or TRBV12-4 and TRBJ1-6; TRBD1 agrees with 7 junctional bases. The CDR3 corresponds to CASSTRYRDSSPLHF. Partial CDR3 DNA: TGTGCCAGCAGTACCCGGTACAGGGACAGTTCACCC.